This is a list of T cell receptor beta chains from one sample in a study of blood T cell repertoires in COVID-19. Profiling relied on immunoSEQ multiplex PCR, and the TCRdb table lists in-frame clones only, not all of them. Of approximately 150,000 clones listed, roughly 88% are singletons. Sequenced material: PBMCs or T cells enriched from blood (not recorded which). The receptors here all came from a man aged 70 or older who had been exposed to COVID-19. Both conserved end residues are part of each CDR3. D genes are given only for firm matches. Expanded clones are given a class, and other clones once, few, many or no size at all.

v_call	d_call	clone_size	j_call	cdr3_nt	cdr3_aa
TRBV12-3/TRBV12-4	-	-	TRBJ2-2	TGTGCCAGCAGCCCCAGGGGCACCGGGGAGCTGTTTTTT	CASSPRGTGELFF
TRBV29-1	TRBD2	-	TRBJ2-1	TGCAGCGCCAAGCGGGAGCCGGGAAATGAGCAGTTCTTC	CSAKREPGNEQFF
TRBV3-1/TRBV3-2	TRBD2	-	TRBJ2-3	TGTGCCAGCAGCCTGCAAGCGGGGTACTTCACAGATACGCAGTATTTT	CASSLQAGYFTDTQYF
TRBV28	TRBD1	-	TRBJ1-4	TGTGCCAGCAGACCCACAGGGGGCGCTAATGAAAAACTGTTTTTT	CASRPTGGANEKLFF
TRBV11-2	-	few	TRBJ2-5	TGTGCCAGCAGCTTCGGGGGATTTGAGACCCAGTACTTC	CASSFGGFETQYF
TRBV18	TRBD1	once	TRBJ1-5	TGTGCCAGCTCACCGACAGGGGAAAATCAGCCCCAGCATTTT	CASSPTGENQPQHF
TRBV2	TRBD2	-	TRBJ2-5	TGTGCCAGCATCCGGGAGGGGGGGTACCAAGAGACCCAGTACTTC	CASIREGGYQETQYF
TRBV7-2	TRBD1	-	TRBJ1-3	TGTGCCAGCGGGACAGGGGGCTTTGGAAACACCATATATTTT	CASGTGGFGNTIYF
TRBV19	TRBD1	-	TRBJ1-5	TGTGCCAGTAGTCTGGGACAGGGTTATCAGCCCCAGCATTTT	CASSLGQGYQPQHF
TRBV3-1/TRBV3-2	TRBD1	-	TRBJ2-1	TGTGCCAGCAGCCTGGACAGGGGGGCCTACAATGAGCAGTTCTTC	CASSLDRGAYNEQFF
TRBV7-2	-	few	TRBJ2-5	TGTGCCAGCAGCCTTGACAGGAATCAAGAGACCCAGTACTTC	CASSLDRNQETQYF
TRBV9	-	-	TRBJ2-3	TGTGCCAGCAGCGTAAGACAGACTAGCACAGATACGCAGTATTTT	CASSVRQTSTDTQYF
TRBV19	TRBD1	-	TRBJ1-5	TGTGCCAGTAGTACTCCCGACAGGGCAGGCCAGCCCCAGCATTTT	CASSTPDRAGQPQHF
TRBV28	-	-	TRBJ2-1	TGTGCCAGCAGTTTATCCCATCGGGGGAATCTGGGTATTGAGCAGTTCTTC	CASSLSHRGNLGIEQFF
TRBV7-2	-	-	TRBJ1-1	TGTGCCAGCAGCTTATTTAATTCGGTTGAAGCTTTCTTT	CASSLFNSVEAFF